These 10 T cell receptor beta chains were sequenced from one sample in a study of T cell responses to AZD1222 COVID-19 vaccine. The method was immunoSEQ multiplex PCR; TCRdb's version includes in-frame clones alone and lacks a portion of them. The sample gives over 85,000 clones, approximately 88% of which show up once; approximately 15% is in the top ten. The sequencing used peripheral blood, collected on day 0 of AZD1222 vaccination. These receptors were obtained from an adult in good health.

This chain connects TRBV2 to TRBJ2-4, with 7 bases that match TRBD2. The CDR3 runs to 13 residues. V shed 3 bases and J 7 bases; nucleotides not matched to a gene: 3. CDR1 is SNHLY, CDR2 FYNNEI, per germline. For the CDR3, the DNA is TGTGCCAGCAGTGAGGAGGGAGGGAACATTCAGTACTTC. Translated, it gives CASSEEGGNIQYF.

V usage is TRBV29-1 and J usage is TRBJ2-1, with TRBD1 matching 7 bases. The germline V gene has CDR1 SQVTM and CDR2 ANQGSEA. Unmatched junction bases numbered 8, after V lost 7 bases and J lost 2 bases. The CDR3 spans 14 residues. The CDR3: CSAPDRVTYNEQFF. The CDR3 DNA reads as TGCAGCGCCCCTGACAGGGTTACCTACAATGAGCAGTTCTTC.

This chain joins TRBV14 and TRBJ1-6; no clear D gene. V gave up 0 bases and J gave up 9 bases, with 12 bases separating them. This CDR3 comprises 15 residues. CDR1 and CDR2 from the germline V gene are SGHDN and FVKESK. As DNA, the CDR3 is TGTGCCAGCAGCCAAGATTGGGGTAGCGCTTCACCCCTCCACTTT. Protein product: CASSQDWGSASPLHF.

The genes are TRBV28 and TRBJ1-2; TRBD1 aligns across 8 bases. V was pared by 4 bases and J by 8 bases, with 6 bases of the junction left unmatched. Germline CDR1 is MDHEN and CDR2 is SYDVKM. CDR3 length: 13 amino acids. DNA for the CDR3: TGTGCCAGCAGTTACCAGGGGGCTAGAGGCTACACCTTC. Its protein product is CASSYQGARGYTF.

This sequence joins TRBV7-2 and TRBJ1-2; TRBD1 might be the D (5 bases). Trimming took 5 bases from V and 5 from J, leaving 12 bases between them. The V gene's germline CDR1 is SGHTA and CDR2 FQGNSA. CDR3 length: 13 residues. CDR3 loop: CASSGTVTYGYTF. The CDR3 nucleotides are TGTGCCAGCAGCGGGACGGTGACGTATGGCTACACCTTC.

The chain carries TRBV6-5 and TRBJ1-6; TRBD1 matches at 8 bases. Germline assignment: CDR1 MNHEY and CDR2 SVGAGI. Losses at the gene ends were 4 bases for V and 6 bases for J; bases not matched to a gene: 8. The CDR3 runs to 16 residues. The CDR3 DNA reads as TGTGCCAGCAGTTCGCCAGACAGGGGCGGTAATTCACCCCTCCACTTT. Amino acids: CASSSPDRGGNSPLHF.

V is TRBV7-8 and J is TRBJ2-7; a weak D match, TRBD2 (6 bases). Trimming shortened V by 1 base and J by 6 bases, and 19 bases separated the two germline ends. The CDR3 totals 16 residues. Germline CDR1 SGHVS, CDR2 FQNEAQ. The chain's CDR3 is CASSLEGLIKIGEQYF. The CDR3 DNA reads TGTGCCAGCAGCTTAGAGGGACTTATCAAGATTGGCGAGCAGTACTTC.

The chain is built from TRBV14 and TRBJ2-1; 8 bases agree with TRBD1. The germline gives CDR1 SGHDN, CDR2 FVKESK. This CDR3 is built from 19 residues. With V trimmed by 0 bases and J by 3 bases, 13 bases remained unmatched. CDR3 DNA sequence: TGTGCCAGCAGCCAAGATCGTGGACAGGGCCTCGAGAACTACAATGAGCAGTTCTTC. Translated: CASSQDRGQGLENYNEQFF.

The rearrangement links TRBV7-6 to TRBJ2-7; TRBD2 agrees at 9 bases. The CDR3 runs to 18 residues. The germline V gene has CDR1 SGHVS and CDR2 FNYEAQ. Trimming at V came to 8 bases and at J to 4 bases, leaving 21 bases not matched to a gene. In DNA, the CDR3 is TGTGCCAGCTCGCGCCGGTCTAGCGGGGACTATACTTTATACGAGCAGTACGTC. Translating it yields CASSRRSSGDYTLYEQYV.

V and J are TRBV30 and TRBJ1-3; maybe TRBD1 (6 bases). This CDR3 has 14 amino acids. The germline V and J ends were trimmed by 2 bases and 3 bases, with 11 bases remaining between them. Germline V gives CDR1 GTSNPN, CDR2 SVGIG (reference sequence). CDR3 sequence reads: CAWSLGGGGNTIYF. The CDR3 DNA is TGTGCCTGGAGTCTGGGGGGCGGTGGAAACACCATATATTTT.